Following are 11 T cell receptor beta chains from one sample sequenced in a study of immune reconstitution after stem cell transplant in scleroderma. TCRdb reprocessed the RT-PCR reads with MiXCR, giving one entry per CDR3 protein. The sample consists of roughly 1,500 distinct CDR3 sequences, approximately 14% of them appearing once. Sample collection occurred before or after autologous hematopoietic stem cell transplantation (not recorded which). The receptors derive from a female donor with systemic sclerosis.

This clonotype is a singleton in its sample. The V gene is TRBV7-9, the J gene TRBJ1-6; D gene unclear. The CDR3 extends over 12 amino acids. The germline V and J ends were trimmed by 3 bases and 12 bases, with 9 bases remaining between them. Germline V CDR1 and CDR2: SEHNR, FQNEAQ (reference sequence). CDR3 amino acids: CASSLGSEPLHF. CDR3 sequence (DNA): TGTGCCAGCAGCTTGGGGTCAGAACCCCTCCACTTT. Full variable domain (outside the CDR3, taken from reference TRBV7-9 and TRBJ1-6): DTGVSQNPRHKITKRGQNVTFRCDPISEHNRLYWYRQTLGQGPEFLTYFQNEAQLEKSRLLSDRFSAERPKGSFSTLEIQRTEQGDSAMYLCASSLGSEPLHFGNGTRLTVT.

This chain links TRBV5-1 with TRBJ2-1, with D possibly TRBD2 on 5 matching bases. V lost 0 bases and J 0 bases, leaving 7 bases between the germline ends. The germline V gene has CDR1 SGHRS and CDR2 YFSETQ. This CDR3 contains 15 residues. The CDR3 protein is CASSLVGSSYNEQFF. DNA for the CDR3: TGCGCCAGCAGCTTGGTAGGGAGCTCCTACAATGAGCAGTTCTTC.

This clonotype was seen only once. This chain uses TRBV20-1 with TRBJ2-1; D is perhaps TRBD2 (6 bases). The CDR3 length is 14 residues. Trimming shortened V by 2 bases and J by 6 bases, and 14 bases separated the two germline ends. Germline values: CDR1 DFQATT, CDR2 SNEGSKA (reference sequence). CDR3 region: CSARHGSSGNEQFF. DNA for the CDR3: TGCAGTGCTAGACACGGGAGCAGTGGCAATGAGCAGTTCTTC.

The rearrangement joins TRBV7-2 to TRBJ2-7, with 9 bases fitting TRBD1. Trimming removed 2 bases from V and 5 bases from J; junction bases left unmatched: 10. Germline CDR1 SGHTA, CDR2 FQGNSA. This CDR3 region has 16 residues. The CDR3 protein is CASSLTPGQGFDEQYF. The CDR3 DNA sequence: TGTGCCAGCAGCTTAACTCCGGGACAGGGATTTGACGAGCAGTACTTC.

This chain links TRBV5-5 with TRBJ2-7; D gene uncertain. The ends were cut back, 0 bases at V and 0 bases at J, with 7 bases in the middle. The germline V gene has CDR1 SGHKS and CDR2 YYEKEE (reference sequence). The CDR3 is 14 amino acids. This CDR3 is CASSLGYSSYEQYF. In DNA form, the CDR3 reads TGTGCCAGCAGCTTGGGGTACAGCTCCTACGAGCAGTACTTC.

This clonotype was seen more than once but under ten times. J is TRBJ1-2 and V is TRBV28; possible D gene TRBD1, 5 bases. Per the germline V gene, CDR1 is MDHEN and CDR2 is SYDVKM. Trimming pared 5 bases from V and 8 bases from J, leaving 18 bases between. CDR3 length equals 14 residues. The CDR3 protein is CASSPPGLQGGYTF. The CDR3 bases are TGTGCCAGCAGTCCACCGGGACTCCAAGGCGGCTACACCTTC.

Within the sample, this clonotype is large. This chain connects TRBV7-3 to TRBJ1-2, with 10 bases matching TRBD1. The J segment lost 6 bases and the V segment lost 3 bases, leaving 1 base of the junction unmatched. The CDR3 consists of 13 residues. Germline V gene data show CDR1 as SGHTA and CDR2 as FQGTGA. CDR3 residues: CASSLTGGDGYTF. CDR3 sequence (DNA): TGTGCCAGCAGCTTGACAGGGGGCGATGGCTACACCTTC. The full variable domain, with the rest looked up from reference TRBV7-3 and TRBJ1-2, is GAGVSQTPSNKVTEKGKYVELRCDPISGHTALYWYRQSLGQGPEFLIYFQGTGAADDSGLPNDRFFAVRPEGSVSTLKIQRTERGDSAVYLCASSLTGGDGYTFGSGTRLTVV.

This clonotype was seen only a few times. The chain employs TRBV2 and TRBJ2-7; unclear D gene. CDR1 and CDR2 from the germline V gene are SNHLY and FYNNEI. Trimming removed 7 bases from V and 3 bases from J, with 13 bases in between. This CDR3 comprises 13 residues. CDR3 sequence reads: CASILDANYEQYF. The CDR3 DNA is TGTGCCAGCATTCTGGACGCAAACTACGAGCAGTACTTC.

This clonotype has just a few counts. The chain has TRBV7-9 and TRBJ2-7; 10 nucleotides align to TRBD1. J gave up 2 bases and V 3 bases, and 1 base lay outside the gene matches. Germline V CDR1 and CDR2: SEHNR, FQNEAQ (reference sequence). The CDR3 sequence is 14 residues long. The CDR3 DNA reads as TGTGCCAGCAGCTTCGGGACAGGGGCCTACGAGCAGTACTTC. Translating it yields CASSFGTGAYEQYF.

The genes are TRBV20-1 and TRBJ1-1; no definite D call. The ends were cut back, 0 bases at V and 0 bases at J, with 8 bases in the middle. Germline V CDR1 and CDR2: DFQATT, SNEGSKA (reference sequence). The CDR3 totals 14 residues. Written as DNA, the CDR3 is TGCAGTGCTAGAGAACCAGGCCTGAACACTGAAGCTTTCTTT. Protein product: CSAREPGLNTEAFF.

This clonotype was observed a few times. CDR3 sequence reads: CASSYGQDEQYF. DNA for the CDR3: TGTGCCAGCAGTTACGGTCAGGATGAGCAGTACTTC. V usage is TRBV6-2 or TRBV6-3 and J usage is TRBJ2-7; D unclear. This CDR3 has 12 amino acids. V was clipped by 2 bases and J by 7 bases, with 9 bases between them. From germline, CDR1 is MNHEY and CDR2 SVGEGT.